This TCR beta chain was sequenced in a study of T-cell memory formation after mild COVID-19. Study summary: For the most part, TCR clusters were specific to one donor. Study-level findings and limits: Those CD4+ clones that contracted were mainly in CM and EM (CD8+ ones in EMRA). The finding that pre-infection memory included some responding clones suggested that cross-reactive memory joined.

CDR1 and CDR2 (germline): SNHLY, FYNNEI. The CDR3 totals 15 residues. Unmatched junction bases numbered 8, after V lost 4 bases and J lost 8 bases. 5'RACE primed at constant segments yielded TCR alpha and TCR beta cDNA libraries bearing sample barcodes and UMIs. TCRdb itself ran the 5' RACE reads through MiXCR, one entry per CDR3 protein. This table holds 100,000 to 150,000 distinct CDR3 sequences, around a sixth found once. Points on this clonotype: Its cognate antigen is unknown.

The sample comprised PBMCs or a T cell subset sorted from them (not recorded which). This receptor was identified in an adult woman who had mild COVID-19 (a few samples of this study predate the infection). Cell type and time point are not known. The chain has TRBV2 and TRBJ2-4; TRBD2 matches 10 bases. CDR3 in amino acids: CASSGGSGGSYIQYF. In DNA, the CDR3 is TGTGCCAGCAGTGGGGGTAGCGGGGGGTCATACATTCAGTACTTC.